These T cell receptor beta chains were read from a single sample in a study of neurological immune-mediated disorders. TCRdb ran MiXCR on the 5' RACE reads and lists one entry per CDR3 protein. The sample lists over 50,000 distinct CDR3 sequences, about 5% occurring once. The sample consisted of PBMCs. The origin of the receptors is a human donor with multiple sclerosis. The donor label of this sample is uncertain. CDR3s include the opening cysteine and the closing phenylalanine or tryptophan. The D gene is left open where the match is weak. Clone size is given for some rows only: seen once, a few or many times, or a class if the clone is expanded.

d_call j_call v_call clone_size cdr3_aa cdr3_nt
NA TRBJ2-1 TRBV20-1 many CSASRMVGGNEQFF TGCAGTGCTAGTAGGATGGTGGGTGGAAATGAGCAGTTCTTC
TRBD1 TRBJ2-2 TRBV7-9 many CASSPPLGSTGSFTGELFF TGTGCCAGCAGCCCTCCCTTAGGGTCGACAGGGTCGTTCACCGGGGAGCTGTTTTTT
NA TRBJ1-5 TRBV5-5 many CASSLWSADQPQHF TGTGCCAGCAGCTTGTGGTCAGCAGATCAGCCCCAGCATTTT
TRBD2 TRBJ2-7 TRBV20-1 many CSAFTSGGGGEQYF TGCAGTGCTTTCACTAGCGGGGGAGGTGGCGAGCAGTACTTC
NA TRBJ2-3 TRBV5-1 many CASSSAGSASTDTQYF TGCGCCAGCAGCTCTGCAGGGTCGGCTAGCACAGATACGCAGTATTTT
TRBD1 TRBJ1-2 TRBV6-5 many CASSRRQGNGYTF TGTGCCAGCAGCAGGAGACAGGGGAACGGCTACACCTTC
NA TRBJ1-1 TRBV18 many CATHRVSTEAFF TGTGCCACTCATAGGGTGAGCACTGAAGCTTTCTTT
TRBD1 TRBJ1-2 TRBV10-3 many CAISVVGQGTSGYTF TGTGCCATCAGTGTTGTGGGACAGGGGACGAGTGGCTACACCTTC
NA TRBJ1-2 TRBV20-1 many CSARSHRDGYTF TGCAGTGCTAGGTCGCACAGGGATGGCTACACCTTC
NA TRBJ1-5 TRBV20-1 many CSALRGNQPQHF TGCAGTGCTCTAAGGGGCAATCAGCCCCAGCATTTT
NA TRBJ1-3 TRBV20-1 many CSAREVLGNTIYF TGCAGTGCTAGGGAGGTTCTTGGAAACACCATATATTTT
NA TRBJ2-3 TRBV4-2 many CASSQDWTRVEDTQYF TGTGCCAGCAGCCAAGATTGGACCCGGGTCGAGGATACGCAGTATTTT
TRBD1 TRBJ2-7 TRBV20-1 many CSAEGQGYEQYF TGCAGTGCGGAAGGACAGGGGTACGAGCAGTACTTC
NA TRBJ2-1 TRBV5-1 many CASSLAAGVDNEQFF TGCGCCAGCAGCCTGGCAGCGGGCGTGGACAATGAGCAGTTCTTC
TRBD1 TRBJ1-2 TRBV5-1 many CASSRDRGNYGYTF TGCGCCAGCAGCCGGGACAGGGGTAACTATGGCTACACCTTC
TRBD1 TRBJ2-3 TRBV29-1 many CSVEGQALPDTQYF TGCAGCGTTGAGGGACAGGCGCTCCCAGATACGCAGTATTTT
TRBD1 TRBJ1-1 TRBV5-1 NA CASSSQGRVNTEAFF TGCGCCAGCAGCTCACAGGGGCGGGTGAACACTGAAGCTTTCTTT
NA TRBJ1-5 TRBV20-1 few CSAREPTNQPQHF TGCAGTGCTAGAGAACCTACAAATCAGCCCCAGCATTTT
NA TRBJ1-1 TRBV20-1 many CSARKGHLNTEAFF TGCAGTGCTAGGAAGGGACACCTTAACACTGAAGCTTTCTTT
NA TRBJ1-5 TRBV5-1 many CASSLEGGLNNQPQHF TGCGCCAGCAGCTTGGAGGGGGGCTTGAACAATCAGCCCCAGCATTTT
TRBD1 TRBJ2-7 TRBV6-5 few CASGSLRGDRGSYEQYF TGTGCCAGCGGATCTCTCCGAGGCGACAGGGGATCCTACGAGCAGTACTTC
NA TRBJ2-7 TRBV5-1 many CASSLGQWGAYEQYF TGCGCCAGCAGCTTGGGACAGTGGGGGGCCTACGAGCAGTACTTC
NA TRBJ2-2 TRBV7-6 many CASSFGLNTGELFF TGTGCCAGCAGCTTTGGGCTTAACACCGGGGAGCTGTTTTTT